A single sample gave rise to the 26 T cell receptor beta chains below, sequenced in a study of blood T cells in healthy people across ages. Next came a second PCR, run for about 7 to 12 cycles, which used a sample-barcoded 5' primer along with a J-beta primer mix. TCRdb re-analysed the 5' RACE reads in MiXCR, keeping a single row per CDR3 protein. The profile shows approximately 1.5 million distinct CDR3 sequences, approximately 42% of them singletons. Material for sequencing was blood. The source is a young woman in good health.

The chain has TRBV7-2 and TRBJ2-5; TRBD2 agrees at 7 bases. The end of the DNA fits TRBJ2-7 better, so the J call may be wrong. This CDR3 has 15 amino acids. The germline V gene has CDR1 SGHTA and CDR2 FQGNSA. CDR3 sequence: CASSLSLAARYEQYF. CDR3 nucleotides: TGTGCCAGCAGCTTATCCCTAGCGGCCCGGTACGAGCAGTACTTC.

This clonotype was recorded at least ten times. This chain joins TRBV20-1 and TRBJ2-1; 8 bases agree with TRBD2. This CDR3 is 14 amino acids long. V lost 3 bases, J lost 15 bases, and 16 bases stayed unmatched. Germline lookup yields CDR1 DFQATT and CDR2 SNEGSKA (reference sequence). CDR3 coding DNA: TGCAGTGCTAGTGAAACGGCCACCGGGGGGGCCTTGTTCTTC. As protein: CSASETATGGALFF.

This chain joins TRBV12-3 or TRBV12-4 and TRBJ2-7; D is undetermined. This CDR3 is 16 amino acids long. V lost 4 bases to trimming and J lost 3 bases, with 19 bases between them. CDR3 protein: CASSSYFPPADYEQYF. In DNA, the CDR3 is TGTGCCAGCAGTTCATATTTCCCCCCTGCGGACTACGAGCAGTACTTC.

This clonotype was seen more than once but under ten times. The V gene is TRBV7-9, the J gene TRBJ2-1, with D uncertain. V was cut by 5 bases and J by 5 bases, with 13 bases left in between. From germline, CDR1 is SEHNR and CDR2 FQNEAQ (reference sequence). The CDR3 sequence is 14 residues long. The CDR3 protein is CASSHGPGNNEQFF. The CDR3 region has the DNA TGTGCCAGCAGCCATGGTCCAGGCAACAATGAGCAGTTCTTC. The whole variable domain, remainder taken from reference TRBV7-9 and TRBJ2-1, is DTGVSQNPRHKITKRGQNVTFRCDPISEHNRLYWYRQTLGQGPEFLTYFQNEAQLEKSRLLSDRFSAERPKGSFSTLEIQRTEQGDSAMYLCASSHGPGNNEQFFGPGTRLTVL.

The chain is built from TRBV28 and TRBJ2-7; D perhaps matches TRBD1 (5 bases). Germline CDR1 and CDR2: MDHEN and SYDVKM. The V end was cut by 1 base, the J end by 3 bases, with 16 bases between. The CDR3 runs to 16 residues. The CDR3 nucleotides read TGTGCCAGCAGTTTATTTCCGACAGCCTGCGGCTACGAGCAGTACTTC. It codes for CASSLFPTACGYEQYF.

V usage is TRBV6-6 and J usage is TRBJ2-7; D call uncertain. Germline V gives CDR1 MNHNY, CDR2 SVGAGI (reference sequence). This CDR3 is 14 amino acids long. V lost 2 bases to trimming and J lost 6 bases, with 14 bases between them. The DNA of the CDR3 is TGTGCCAGCAGTTACGGGCGGCAGTCCGGCGAGCAGTACTTC. This codes for CASSYGRQSGEQYF.

V and J are TRBV27 and TRBJ2-2, with TRBD1 identical over 8 bases. The germline gives CDR1 MNHEY, CDR2 SMNVEV (reference sequence). The CDR3 runs 16 residues. With V trimmed by 5 bases and J by 6 bases, 11 bases remained unmatched. The CDR3 is CASSPLGQGISGELFF. For the CDR3, the DNA is TGTGCCAGCAGTCCCCTCGGACAGGGTATTTCCGGGGAGCTGTTTTTT.

The sample holds one count of this clonotype. V usage is TRBV6-1 and J usage is TRBJ2-5; weak D call: TRBD1 (6 bases). V was clipped by 7 bases and J by 2 bases, with 11 bases between them. The germline CDR1 and CDR2 sequences are MNHNS and SASEGT. The CDR3 has 13 residues. The CDR3 region is CASIRTVQETQYF. CDR3 nucleotide sequence: TGTGCCAGCATTAGGACAGTACAAGAGACCCAGTACTTC.

The V and J genes are TRBV28 and TRBJ1-6; the D is unclear. The CDR3 has 14 residues. V shed 7 bases and J shed 9 bases, with 16 bases lying between them. Germline V CDR1 and CDR2: MDHEN, SYDVKM. CDR3 DNA: TGTGCCAGCAAACCGGCCCTGGTGGGTTCACCCCTCCACTTT. Its translation: CASKPALVGSPLHF.

CDR3 protein: CASSENNKGQLYGYTF. The CDR3 nucleotides are TGTGCCAGCAGTGAAAATAATAAGGGACAGCTTTATGGCTACACCTTC. The chain carries TRBV2 and TRBJ1-2; 7 nucleotides match TRBD1. The V gene's germline CDR1 is SNHLY and CDR2 FYNNEI. V trimming: 2 bases; J trimming: 5 bases; junction bases outside the gene matches: 11. This CDR3 spans 16 amino acids.

The gene calls are TRBV10-3 and TRBJ1-2; 8 bases match TRBD1. The ends lost 2 bases at V and 5 bases at J; junction bases unmatched: 4. The V gene's germline CDR1 is ENHRY and CDR2 SYGVKD. The CDR3 loop spans 14 amino acids. DNA of the CDR3: TGTGCCATCAGTGAGCAGGGGGCAATGTATGGCTACACCTTC. Translating it yields CAISEQGAMYGYTF.

The V gene is TRBV2, the J gene TRBJ2-1; TRBD2 might be the D (5 bases). Germline values: CDR1 SNHLY, CDR2 FYNNEI. The CDR3 sequence is 14 residues long. Deletions cut 6 bases from V and 8 bases from J, with 17 bases between. CDR3 region: CASSGNHGGDEQFF. The CDR3 DNA reads as TGTGCCAGCAGCGGGAACCACGGTGGGGATGAGCAGTTCTTC.

This clonotype has a handful of counts. The chain couples TRBV4-1 to TRBJ2-7; 7 positions match TRBD1. The V gene end was trimmed by 1 base and the J gene end by 3 bases; junction bases not matched to a gene: 9. This CDR3 has 16 residues. In germline, CDR1 is MGHRA, CDR2 YSYEKL. The CDR3 region has the DNA TGCGCCAGCAGCCAAGTGTTTCCAGGGGGTATCTACGAGCAGTACTTC. Its protein is CASSQVFPGGIYEQYF.

As to this clonotype: This may come from a read error, since a much larger clone is one base off. The chain recombines TRBV4-1 with TRBJ1-5, with D unresolved. CDR1 is MGHRA, CDR2 YSYEKL, per germline. This CDR3 contains 13 residues. CDR3 residues: CVSSRAVTGPQHF. CDR3 DNA sequence: TGCGTCAGCAGCCGCGCTGTGACGGGGCCCCAGCATTTT.

The CDR3 DNA reads as TGTGCCAGCTCCGGGACAGGGGAGCGCGAGACCCAGTACTTC. Translating it yields CASSGTGERETQYF. The V call is TRBV18, the J call TRBJ2-5; 10 bases match TRBD1. V lost 6 bases to trimming and J lost 5 bases; unmatched junction nucleotides: 6. This CDR3 region has 14 residues. CDR1 is KGHSH, CDR2 LQKENI, per germline. The variable domain in full, with the rest retrieved from reference TRBV18 and TRBJ2-5, is NAGVMQNPRHLVRRRGQEARLRCSPMKGHSHVYWYRQLPEEGLKFMVYLQKENIIDESGMPKERFSAEFPKEGPSILRIQQVVRGDSAAYFCASSGTGERETQYFGPGTRLLVL.

The chain employs TRBV7-2 and TRBJ2-1; perhaps D is TRBD1 or TRBD2 (5 bases each). Trimming removed 1 base at V and 6 bases at J, with 16 bases between. CDR3 length: 16 residues. The germline gives CDR1 SGHTA, CDR2 FQGNSA. The chain's CDR3 is CASSLVGTPGTNEQFF. DNA for the CDR3: TGTGCCAGCAGCTTAGTCGGGACCCCGGGGACCAATGAGCAGTTCTTC.

The chain combines TRBV6-5 with TRBJ1-6; 10 bases are shared with TRBD1. This CDR3 is 17 amino acids long. Germline CDR1 and CDR2: MNHEY and SVGAGI. V lost 0 bases to trimming and J lost 6 bases; unmatched junction nucleotides: 5. The CDR3 is CASSYSRGTGVNSPLHF. The CDR3 DNA reads TGTGCCAGCAGTTACTCTCGTGGGACAGGGGTTAATTCACCCCTCCACTTT.

This clonotype appeared a few times. The chain uses TRBV11-2 and TRBJ2-1, with 12 bases lining up with TRBD2. CDR1 and CDR2 (germline): SGHAT, FQNNGV. V was clipped by 2 bases and J by 4 bases; unmatched bases: 12. The CDR3 has 19 amino acids. CDR3 DNA: TGTGCCAGCAGCTTAATGGGCAAGACTAGCGGGAGACTGTACAATGAGCAGTTCTTC. It yields the protein CASSLMGKTSGRLYNEQFF. Drawing the rest from reference TRBV11-2 and TRBJ2-1, the complete variable domain is EAGVAQSPRYKIIEKRQSVAFWCNPISGHATLYWYQQILGQGPKLLIQFQNNGVVDDSQLPKDRFSAERLKGVDSTLKIQPAKLEDSAVYLCASSLMGKTSGRLYNEQFFGPGTRLTVL.

The chain uses TRBV7-9 and TRBJ1-1; D remains ambiguous. The V end lost 5 bases, the J end lost 0 bases, and 10 bases lay between the germline ends. The CDR3 is made up of 14 amino acids. Looked up from germline, CDR1 is SEHNR and CDR2 is FQNEAQ (reference sequence). The CDR3 bases are TGTGCCAGCAGCGTAGATTACTTGAACACTGAAGCTTTCTTT. As protein: CASSVDYLNTEAFF.

V and J are TRBV12-3 or TRBV12-4 and TRBJ2-3, with 9 bases aligning to TRBD1. After removal of 3 bases from V and 4 bases from J, the junction contained 11 bases not matched to a gene. The CDR3 is 17 residues long. CDR3 bases: TGTGCCAGCAGTTTGTTGCCGGGACAGGGTTCTCCAGATACGCAGTATTTT. Encoded protein: CASSLLPGQGSPDTQYF.

This clonotype was found a few times. The chain links TRBV20-1 to TRBJ2-7; 8 bases align to TRBD1. CDR1 is DFQATT, CDR2 SNEGSKA, per germline (reference sequence). The CDR3 loop spans 14 amino acids. The V segment lost 5 bases and the J segment 2 bases; nucleotides outside the gene matches: 8. The CDR3 DNA follows: TGCAGTGCTGCCTCGGGACAGGTTCCCTACGAGCAGTACTTC. As protein: CSAASGQVPYEQYF.

Remarks on this clonotype: Just one base apart from a much larger clone, this may be a read error. CDR3 sequence: CASSLDRGHTEAFF. Written as DNA, the CDR3 is TGCGCCAGCAGCTTGGACAGGGGGCACACTGAAGCTTTCTTT. This sequence joins TRBV5-1 and TRBJ1-1; 9 bases map to TRBD1. Per the germline V gene, CDR1 is SGHRS and CDR2 is YFSETQ. V was clipped by 0 bases and J by 3 bases; unmatched bases: 0. The CDR3 has 14 residues.

This clonotype has only a few counts. The chain is built from TRBV24-1 and TRBJ2-7; D is perhaps TRBD2 (6 bases). There are 13 residues in the CDR3. V was pared by 12 bases and J by 3 bases, with 17 bases between. Per the germline V gene, CDR1 is KGHDR and CDR2 is SFDVKD. The CDR3 is CAATGDAHYEQYF. CDR3 sequence (DNA): TGTGCCGCGACGGGGGACGCACACTACGAGCAGTACTTC.

The genes are TRBV10-3 and TRBJ1-1; D unclear. Trimming cost V 0 bases and J 4 bases, with 9 bases left between them. Germline CDR1 and CDR2: ENHRY and SYGVKD. There are 14 residues in the CDR3. The CDR3 loop reads CAISESIGITEAFF. Written as DNA, the CDR3 is TGTGCCATCAGTGAGTCGATCGGTATCACTGAAGCTTTCTTT.

The chain recombines TRBV29-1 with TRBJ2-5; a possible D gene is TRBD2 (5 bases). CDR1 and CDR2 from the germline V gene are SQVTM and ANQGSEA. CDR3 length: 13 residues. V shed 6 bases and J shed 11 bases, with 22 bases lying between them. In DNA form, the CDR3 reads TGCAGCGTCCCACTCCGGGATTACAATGAGCAGTACTTC. Protein: CSVPLRDYNEQYF.

There are a few counts of this clonotype. This chain links TRBV7-2 with TRBJ2-1, with 7 positions matching TRBD2. With 5 bases clipped from V and 4 bases from J, the junction kept 8 bases outside the gene matches. This CDR3 is 15 amino acids long. The V gene's germline CDR1 is SGHTA and CDR2 FQGNSA. CDR3 sequence (DNA): TGTGCCAGCAGCCCTGATGGGGGGGATTACAATGAGCAGTTCTTC. This sequence encodes CASSPDGGDYNEQFF.